This is a list of T cell receptor beta chains from one sample in a study of blood T cells in healthy people across ages. TCRdb reprocessed the 5' RACE reads with MiXCR, giving one entry per CDR3 protein. In the table there are more than 900,000 distinct CDR3 sequences, about 28% of which are singletons. These data are also associated with another study on T cells of mothers and their children.

Specimen: blood. Source of these receptors: a woman aged 35 to 49 in good health. Each CDR3 is given with its conserved first and last residue. D genes are given only for firm matches. The size entry is marked missing in some rows and otherwise reads once, few, many or a size class.

d_gene: -
j_gene: TRBJ1-5
abundance: few
v_gene: TRBV10-3
CDR3nt: TGTGCCATCAGCAGGGAGGATAATCAGCCCCAGCATTTT
CDR3aa: CAISREDNQPQHF

d_gene: -
j_gene: TRBJ2-2
abundance: -
v_gene: TRBV7-3
CDR3nt: TGTGCCAGCAGCCTACAGCCGAACACCGGGGAGCTGTTTTTT
CDR3aa: CASSLQPNTGELFF

d_gene: -
j_gene: TRBJ2-7
abundance: few
v_gene: TRBV12-3/TRBV12-4
CDR3nt: TGTGCCAGCAGTTTTGTAGCAGGGGTGAGCGAGCAGTACTTC
CDR3aa: CASSFVAGVSEQYF

d_gene: TRBD1
j_gene: TRBJ1-2
abundance: few
v_gene: TRBV27
CDR3nt: TGTGCCAGCAGTTTATCAAGGGACAGATCGAATGGCTACACCTTC
CDR3aa: CASSLSRDRSNGYTF

d_gene: -
j_gene: TRBJ1-5
abundance: -
v_gene: TRBV18
CDR3nt: TGTGCCAGCTCACCGACAGCTAATCAGCCCCAGCATTTT
CDR3aa: CASSPTANQPQHF

d_gene: TRBD2
j_gene: TRBJ2-7
abundance: many
v_gene: TRBV7-9
CDR3nt: TGTGCCAGCAGCTTAGTCGGAGGGACTACATCCTACGAGCAGTACTTC
CDR3aa: CASSLVGGTTSYEQYF

d_gene: TRBD2
j_gene: TRBJ2-1
abundance: -
v_gene: TRBV6-1
CDR3nt: TGTGCCAGCAGTGAAGGAATTGGGCTAGCGGGGGCCAATGAGCAGTTCTTC
CDR3aa: CASSEGIGLAGANEQFF

d_gene: -
j_gene: TRBJ2-2
abundance: once
v_gene: TRBV7-2
CDR3nt: TGTGCCAGCAGCTCCATATACACCGGGGAGCTGTTTTTT
CDR3aa: CASSSIYTGELFF

d_gene: TRBD2
j_gene: TRBJ2-1
abundance: many
v_gene: TRBV9
CDR3nt: TGTGCCAGCAGCGCCCACCCTAAGGGAGGGCAGGGTGAGCAGTTCTTC
CDR3aa: CASSAHPKGGQGEQFF

d_gene: -
j_gene: TRBJ1-2
abundance: many
v_gene: TRBV12-3/TRBV12-4
CDR3nt: TGTGCCAGCAGTCCCCAGGGGACGTTCGGTGGCTACACCTTC
CDR3aa: CASSPQGTFGGYTF

d_gene: TRBD2
j_gene: TRBJ2-5
abundance: many
v_gene: TRBV10-3
CDR3nt: TGTGCCGGCGGGGGGGCCGGGGAGACCCAGTACTTC
CDR3aa: CAGGGAGETQYF

d_gene: -
j_gene: TRBJ1-6
abundance: -
v_gene: TRBV7-2
CDR3nt: TGTGCCAGCAGCTTCCGCCCGCCTTCCCGATGGGATAATTCACCCCTCCACTTT
CDR3aa: CASSFRPPSRWDNSPLHF

d_gene: -
j_gene: TRBJ2-5
abundance: -
v_gene: TRBV6-6
CDR3nt: TGTGCCAGCAGTTACTCAGGGTTGTCAGAAGAGACCCAGTACTTC
CDR3aa: CASSYSGLSEETQYF

d_gene: -
j_gene: TRBJ2-7
abundance: -
v_gene: TRBV5-1
CDR3nt: TGCGCCAGCAGCAGGTACAGGGATTCCTACGAGCAGTACTTC
CDR3aa: CASSRYRDSYEQYF

d_gene: TRBD2
j_gene: TRBJ2-7
abundance: -
v_gene: TRBV28
CDR3nt: TGTGCCAGCAGAGCTAGCGGGTACGAGCAGTACTTC
CDR3aa: CASRASGYEQYF

d_gene: TRBD2
j_gene: TRBJ2-1
abundance: -
v_gene: TRBV28
CDR3nt: TGTGCCAGCAGTTTAATAACTAGCGGGGGGAATGAGCAGTTCTTC
CDR3aa: CASSLITSGGNEQFF

d_gene: TRBD1
j_gene: TRBJ1-3
abundance: -
v_gene: TRBV20-1
CDR3nt: TGCAGTGCACGACAGGGAAACTCTGGAAACACCATATATTTT
CDR3aa: CSARQGNSGNTIYF

d_gene: -
j_gene: TRBJ2-7
abundance: many
v_gene: TRBV20-1
CDR3nt: TGCAGTGCTAGAAACGGCCCTTTGTCCGAGCAGTACTTC
CDR3aa: CSARNGPLSEQYF

d_gene: -
j_gene: TRBJ2-7
abundance: few
v_gene: TRBV11-1
CDR3nt: TGTGCCAGTAGTGCCGGAGGATTAGGCTACGAGCAGTACTTC
CDR3aa: CASSAGGLGYEQYF

d_gene: -
j_gene: TRBJ1-5
abundance: -
v_gene: TRBV18
CDR3nt: TGTGCCAGCTCAACGTCGATAAGCAATCAGCCCCAGCATTTT
CDR3aa: CASSTSISNQPQHF

d_gene: -
j_gene: TRBJ1-2
abundance: -
v_gene: TRBV20-1
CDR3nt: TGCAGGGCTGAGACAGCCAACTATGGCTACACCTTC
CDR3aa: CRAETANYGYTF

d_gene: -
j_gene: TRBJ2-5
abundance: -
v_gene: TRBV7-3
CDR3nt: TGTGCCAGCAGCTCAGGGTTCACGGGGACCCAGTACTTC
CDR3aa: CASSSGFTGTQYF

d_gene: TRBD2
j_gene: TRBJ2-7
abundance: -
v_gene: TRBV7-2
CDR3nt: TGTGCCAGCAGCTTGCTAGCGGGAGGATACTACAATGAGCAGTACTTC
CDR3aa: CASSLLAGGYYNEQYF

d_gene: TRBD1
j_gene: TRBJ2-7
abundance: -
v_gene: TRBV9
CDR3nt: TGTGCCAGCAGCCCACGTGGTGGGGGACAGCCCTTGGACGAGCAGTACTTC
CDR3aa: CASSPRGGGQPLDEQYF

d_gene: -
j_gene: TRBJ2-1
abundance: few
v_gene: TRBV7-9
CDR3nt: TGTGTCAGCAGCTTAGGTGGCAGATTCTACAATGAGCAGTTCTTC
CDR3aa: CVSSLGGRFYNEQFF

d_gene: -
j_gene: TRBJ2-7
abundance: many
v_gene: TRBV20-1
CDR3nt: TGCAGTGCTAGACGGCAGGGGTCCTACGAGCAGTACTTC
CDR3aa: CSARRQGSYEQYF

d_gene: -
j_gene: TRBJ2-5
abundance: many
v_gene: TRBV4-1
CDR3nt: TGCGCCAGCAGCCAACGGACAACACAAGAGACCCAGTACTTC
CDR3aa: CASSQRTTQETQYF

d_gene: -
j_gene: TRBJ2-7
abundance: many
v_gene: TRBV7-2
CDR3nt: TGTGCCAGCAGCTTAGAGGTCTGGACCTACGAGCAGTACTTC
CDR3aa: CASSLEVWTYEQYF

d_gene: -
j_gene: TRBJ1-5
abundance: -
v_gene: TRBV28
CDR3nt: TGTGCCAGCCGGGGGAGACGGTCGTCTATCAGCAATCAGCCCCAGCATTTT
CDR3aa: CASRGRRSSISNQPQHF

d_gene: -
j_gene: TRBJ1-2
abundance: many
v_gene: TRBV28
CDR3nt: TGTGCCAGCACCACCGCGGGAAGCTATGGCTACACCTTC
CDR3aa: CASTTAGSYGYTF

d_gene: -
j_gene: TRBJ2-7
abundance: few
v_gene: TRBV3-1
CDR3nt: TGTGCCAGCAGCCAGCTCCGCAGCTACGAGCAGTACTTC
CDR3aa: CASSQLRSYEQYF

d_gene: -
j_gene: TRBJ1-1
abundance: -
v_gene: TRBV4-1
CDR3nt: TGCGCCAGCAGCCAAGACACTCCACGGACGCCCCTGAACACTGAAGCTTTCTTT
CDR3aa: CASSQDTPRTPLNTEAFF

d_gene: -
j_gene: TRBJ1-2
abundance: many
v_gene: TRBV20-1
CDR3nt: TGCAGTGCTATCGGGACCGGCGGCTACACCTTC
CDR3aa: CSAIGTGGYTF

d_gene: -
j_gene: TRBJ2-5
abundance: many
v_gene: TRBV24-1
CDR3nt: TGTGCCACCAGTGATTGGGGGGTAGATGAGACCCAGTACTTC
CDR3aa: CATSDWGVDETQYF

d_gene: TRBD1
j_gene: TRBJ1-1
abundance: few
v_gene: TRBV7-9
CDR3nt: TGCGCCAGCAGCCCGAGGACAGGGGGAGCAGAAGCTTTCTTT
CDR3aa: CASSPRTGGAEAFF

d_gene: -
j_gene: TRBJ1-1
abundance: few
v_gene: TRBV28
CDR3nt: TGTGCCAGCAGCACCCCGGCTGAAGCTTTCTTT
CDR3aa: CASSTPAEAFF

d_gene: -
j_gene: TRBJ1-6
abundance: -
v_gene: TRBV28
CDR3nt: TGTGCCAGCAATGGGGTTTATAATTCACCCCTCCACTTT
CDR3aa: CASNGVYNSPLHF

d_gene: -
j_gene: TRBJ2-6
abundance: -
v_gene: TRBV11-2
CDR3nt: TGTGCCAGCGGCTTAGAGCCGTCTGGGGCCAACGTCCGGACTTTC
CDR3aa: CASGLEPSGANVRTF

d_gene: -
j_gene: TRBJ2-5
abundance: few
v_gene: TRBV14
CDR3nt: TGTGCCAGCAGCCAAGGGATCCGCCCCCTCGGAGAGACCCAGTACTTC
CDR3aa: CASSQGIRPLGETQYF

d_gene: -
j_gene: TRBJ1-5
abundance: once
v_gene: TRBV7-2
CDR3nt: TGTGCCAGTAGCGGGACTCTTAGCAATCAGCCCCAGCATTTT
CDR3aa: CASSGTLSNQPQHF

d_gene: TRBD2
j_gene: TRBJ2-3
abundance: few
v_gene: TRBV6-2/TRBV6-3
CDR3nt: TGTGCCAGCAGTTCCTTCCCCGGACTAGCGGGGGGTTATACGCAGTATTTT
CDR3aa: CASSSFPGLAGGYTQYF

d_gene: -
j_gene: TRBJ1-2
abundance: -
v_gene: TRBV5-1
CDR3nt: TGCGCCAGCAGCCTTACGCACGGGACCGAGGGCTACACCTTC
CDR3aa: CASSLTHGTEGYTF

d_gene: TRBD1
j_gene: TRBJ2-1
abundance: -
v_gene: TRBV6-2/TRBV6-3
CDR3nt: TGTGCCAGCAGCCACGAGCATACAGGGGGGTCCTACAATGAGCAGTTCTTC
CDR3aa: CASSHEHTGGSYNEQFF

d_gene: -
j_gene: TRBJ1-5
abundance: -
v_gene: TRBV20-1
CDR3nt: TGCAGTGCTAGAGATGCGGGGTTGGGGGGCGCGTCTCAGCCCCAGCATTTT
CDR3aa: CSARDAGLGGASQPQHF

d_gene: -
j_gene: TRBJ2-5
abundance: -
v_gene: TRBV4-3
CDR3nt: TGCGCCAGCAGCCTAGAGCAGGGACGGACCCAGTACTTC
CDR3aa: CASSLEQGRTQYF

d_gene: TRBD1
j_gene: TRBJ2-7
abundance: many
v_gene: TRBV27
CDR3nt: TGTGCCAGCACCTGGACAGGGGGCTACGAGCAGTACTTC
CDR3aa: CASTWTGGYEQYF

d_gene: -
j_gene: TRBJ1-1
abundance: few
v_gene: TRBV4-1
CDR3nt: TGCGCCAGCAGCCAAGGTGAGGGGTATGAAGCTTTCTTT
CDR3aa: CASSQGEGYEAFF

d_gene: -
j_gene: TRBJ1-4
abundance: few
v_gene: TRBV27
CDR3nt: TGTGCCAGCAGGACTAAGGGGGTTGAAAAACTGTTTTTT
CDR3aa: CASRTKGVEKLFF

d_gene: -
j_gene: TRBJ2-4
abundance: -
v_gene: TRBV5-6
CDR3nt: TGTGCCAGCAGTCGGGGGACGCAGGTTGAGCAGTACTTC
CDR3aa: CASSRGTQVEQYF

d_gene: -
j_gene: TRBJ2-1
abundance: -
v_gene: TRBV27
CDR3nt: TGTGCCAGCAGTTCATATCCGTCAGTACCAGAGACCCAGTTCTTC
CDR3aa: CASSSYPSVPETQFF

d_gene: -
j_gene: TRBJ2-3
abundance: few
v_gene: TRBV18
CDR3nt: TGTGCCAGCTCACAGACAGCACTTAGCACAGATACGCAGTATTTT
CDR3aa: CASSQTALSTDTQYF